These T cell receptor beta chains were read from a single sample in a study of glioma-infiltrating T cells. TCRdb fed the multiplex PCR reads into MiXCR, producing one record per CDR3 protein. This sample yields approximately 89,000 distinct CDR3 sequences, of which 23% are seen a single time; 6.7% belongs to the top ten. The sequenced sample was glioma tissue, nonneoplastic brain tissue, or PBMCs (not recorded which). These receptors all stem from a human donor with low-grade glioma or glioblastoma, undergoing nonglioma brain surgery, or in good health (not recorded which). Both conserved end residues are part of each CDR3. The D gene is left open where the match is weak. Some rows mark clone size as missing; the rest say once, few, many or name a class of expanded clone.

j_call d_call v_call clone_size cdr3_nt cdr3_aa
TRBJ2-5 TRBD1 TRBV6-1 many TGTGCCAGCAGTTTGGGACAGTTCCAAGAGACCCAGTACTTC CASSLGQFQETQYF
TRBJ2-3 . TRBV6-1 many TGTGCCAGCAGTGATGGGGACACAGATACGCAGTATTTT CASSDGDTDTQYF
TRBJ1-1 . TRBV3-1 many TGTGCCAGCAGCGAAGTGGGGCGGTCCGAAGCTTTCTTT CASSEVGRSEAFF
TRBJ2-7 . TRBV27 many TGTGCCAGCAGTTTATGGGCAGGAGCGAATTACGAGCAGTACTTC CASSLWAGANYEQYF
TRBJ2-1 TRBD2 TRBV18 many TGTGCCAGCTCACCAGGTCGGGAGGTTTACCCCCGTTCCTACAATGAGCAGTTCTTC CASSPGREVYPRSYNEQFF
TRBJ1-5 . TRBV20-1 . TGCAGTGCTGTGACACAGGGTAATCAGCCCCAGCATTTT CSAVTQGNQPQHF
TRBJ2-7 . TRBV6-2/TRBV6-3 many TGTGCCAGCACCGAAGGGACGAATCCCCGCTACGAGCAGTACTTC CASTEGTNPRYEQYF
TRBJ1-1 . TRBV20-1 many TGCAGTGCTGCACAATTCAGGACGCGGCAAGCTTTCTTT CSAAQFRTRQAFF
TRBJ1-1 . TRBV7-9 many TGTGCCAGCAGCCCCCGGGCGGGGGTGAACACTGAAGCTTTCTTT CASSPRAGVNTEAFF
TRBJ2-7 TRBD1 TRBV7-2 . TGTGCCAGCAGCTCTCCGGGACAGTTAAACTCCTACGAGCAGTACTTC CASSSPGQLNSYEQYF